A single sample is the source of the 17 T cell receptor beta chains below, sequenced in a study of regulatory T cells in long-lasting Graves disease. Arm-PCR of CDR3 regions and iRepertoire HTBI primers were the basis on which TCR beta libraries were built. MiXCR was run by TCRdb on the multiplex PCR reads, yielding one entry per CDR3 protein. The table lists approximately 490,000 distinct CDR3 sequences, roughly 17% of them singletons. Time point defined: newly diagnosed GD, antithyroid drugs for less than 3 months. The TCR library was made from RNA that had been extracted from PBMCs in TRIzol. This same sample was also part of a study on T cells in Graves' hyperthyroidism and ophthalmopathy.

Sample: peripheral blood mononuclear cells (PBMCs), taken at new diagnosis, from a patient treated with antithyroid drugs. These receptors were obtained from a man aged 40-55 years with Graves disease.

This clonotype occurred many times. The chain uses TRBV15 and TRBJ2-7; possible D gene TRBD2, 6 bases. CDR3 length equals 15 residues. Germline V gene sequence: CDR1 LNHNV, CDR2 YYDKDF (reference sequence). Trimming removed 0 bases at V and 3 bases at J, with 12 bases between. CDR3 in DNA: TGTGCCACCAGCAGAGATCTGGGGGGTAGCTACGAGCAGTACTTC. Translation: CATSRDLGGSYEQYF.

The DNA for the CDR3 is TGCGCCAGCAGCCAAGATCAAGGGTTTAGGGAGACCCAGTACTTC. It yields the protein CASSQDQGFRETQYF. This chain uses TRBV5-1 with TRBJ2-5; the D is unclear. Germline loops: CDR1 SGHRS, CDR2 YFSETQ. The V end was cut by 4 bases, the J end by 5 bases, with 18 bases between. This CDR3 has 15 amino acids.

This clonotype was detected many times. The chain recombines TRBV24-1 with TRBJ2-1, with D perhaps TRBD1 or TRBD2 (5 bases each). Trimming stripped 5 bases from V and 9 bases from J, with 16 bases between. CDR1 KGHDR and CDR2 SFDVKD come from the germline V gene. CDR3 size: 14 residues. This CDR3 reads CATSAGALWSEQFF. DNA of the CDR3: TGTGCCACCAGTGCCGGGGCTTTGTGGAGTGAGCAGTTCTTC.

This clonotype was detected ten times or more. This chain uses TRBV28 with TRBJ2-7; D may correspond to TRBD1 or TRBD2 (5 bases each). Germline CDR1 reads MDHEN; CDR2 reads SYDVKM. With 8 bases removed from V and 4 bases from J, the gap between germline ends came to 18 bases. The CDR3 has 14 amino acids. CDR3 DNA sequence: TGTGCCAGCGCACCTTGGGGGTCTGGGTACGAGCAGTACTTC. Translation gives CASAPWGSGYEQYF.

Details on this clonotype: This CDR3 fails to terminate in the conserved phenylalanine or tryptophan, so it likely reflects a read error. The chain recombines TRBV12-3 or TRBV12-4 with TRBJ1-3; TRBD1 might be the D (6 bases). With 3 bases removed from V and 4 bases from J, the gap between germline ends came to 13 bases. The CDR3 length is 15 residues. The CDR3 here is CASSFPPRGGNTIYL. DNA of the CDR3: TGTGCCAGCAGTTTCCCTCCCAGGGGAGGAAACACCATATATCTT.

The chain recombines TRBV4-1 with TRBJ2-3; 7 bases match TRBD2. Germline V gene data show CDR1 as MGHRA and CDR2 as YSYEKL. J was trimmed by 0 bases and V by 0 bases; bases with no gene match: 9. CDR3 length equals 18 residues. CDR3 sequence reads: CASSQEGGRGTSTDTQYF. The CDR3 DNA reads as TGCGCCAGCAGCCAAGAGGGCGGGAGAGGTACTAGCACAGATACGCAGTATTTT.

This clonotype was recorded at least ten times. The chain joins TRBV5-8 to TRBJ2-7; D remains unclear. V was trimmed by 0 bases and J by 2 bases, leaving 9 bases between them. This CDR3 is 14 amino acids long. The germline V gene encodes CDR1 SGHTS and CDR2 YDEGEE. The DNA for the CDR3 is TGTGCCAGCAGCTTGGCCCCGGGCACCTACGAGCAGTACTTC. This sequence encodes CASSLAPGTYEQYF.

To note about this clonotype: A much bigger clone sits one base away, suggesting this may be a read error. This CDR3 is CASSSRTGNEQFF. In nucleotides, the CDR3 is TGTGCCAGCAGTTCGAGGACGGGCAATGAGCAGTTCTTC. The chain recombines TRBV12-3 or TRBV12-4 with TRBJ2-1; D unresolved. V shed 4 bases and J shed 6 bases, with 10 bases lying between them. The CDR3 consists of 13 residues.

The chain uses TRBV2 and TRBJ2-1; 14 bases are shared with TRBD2. CDR1 is SNHLY and CDR2 is FYNNEI in the germline V gene. The CDR3 is made up of 18 amino acids. The V and J ends lost 1 base and 3 bases, in that order; junction bases with no gene match: 5. CDR3 sequence (DNA): TGTGCCAGCAGTGAAGGGGGACTAGCGGGAGCCGGCTACAATGAGCAGTTCTTC. It is translated as CASSEGGLAGAGYNEQFF.

This clonotype was counted only a few times. CDR3 protein: CASSLMGVNEQFF. The CDR3 region has the DNA TGTGCCAGCAGCTTAATGGGGGTAAATGAGCAGTTCTTC. The J gene is TRBJ2-1, the V gene TRBV7-3; D may match TRBD1 or TRBD2 (5 bases each). The CDR3 contains 13 residues. Germline V lookup: CDR1 SGHTA, CDR2 FQGTGA. V lost 1 base and J lost 7, with 8 bases in between.

The sample holds a few counts of this clonotype. This CDR3 is CASSFQREGGEQFF. The DNA for the CDR3 is TGTGCCAGTAGTTTCCAGCGGGAGGGGGGTGAGCAGTTCTTC. J is TRBJ2-1 and V is TRBV19, with TRBD2 matching over 10 bases. The CDR3 has 14 amino acids. The V gene's germline CDR1 is LNHDA and CDR2 SQIVND (reference sequence). Trimming at V came to 5 bases and at J to 9 bases, leaving 7 bases not matched to a gene. Together with reference TRBV19 and TRBJ2-1, the CDR3 gives the full variable domain: DGGITQSPKYLFRKEGQNVTLSCEQNLNHDAMYWYRQDPGQGLRLIYYSQIVNDFQKGDIAEGYSVSREKKESFPLTVTSAQKNPTAFYLCASSFQREGGEQFFGPGTRLTVL.

This clonotype has a count of ten or more. The J gene is TRBJ2-7, the V gene TRBV11-2, with TRBD2 identical over 8 bases. CDR3 length: 16 amino acids. CDR1 is SGHAT and CDR2 is FQNNGV in the germline V gene. J lost 4 bases, V lost 0 bases, and 8 bases had no gene match. The CDR3 nucleotides are TGTGCCAGCAGCTTAGAAGGGACTAGGGAGGGTTACGAGCAGTACTTC. Protein sequence: CASSLEGTREGYEQYF.

This clonotype was recorded at least ten times. The chain carries TRBV5-1 and TRBJ2-3, with D perhaps matching TRBD2 (5 bases). V gave up 0 bases and J gave up 5 bases, with 10 bases separating them. The CDR3 runs 14 residues. From germline, CDR1 is SGHRS and CDR2 YFSETQ. The CDR3 DNA is TGCGCCAGCAGCTTGGAGGTGGGAGTAGATACGCAGTATTTT. Encoded protein: CASSLEVGVDTQYF. Using reference TRBV5-1 and TRBJ2-3 for the parts outside the CDR3, the full variable domain is KAGVTQTPRYLIKTRGQQVTLSCSPISGHRSVSWYQQTPGQGLQFLFEYFSETQRNKGNFPGRFSGRQFSNSRSEMNVSTLELGDSALYLCASSLEVGVDTQYFGPGTRLTVL.

As regards this clonotype: One junction end disagrees with the germline gene, perhaps due to a read error. The J gene is TRBJ2-3, the V gene TRBV5-1; the D gene could be TRBD1 or TRBD2 (5 bases each). CDR1 and CDR2 from the germline V gene are SGHRS and YFSETQ. The CDR3 has 16 residues. The CDR3 DNA reads TGTGCCAGCAGCCCTCTCGGCTGGGGGTTAACAGATACGCAGTATTTT. It translates to CASSPLGWGLTDTQYF.

This clonotype was seen at least ten times. J is TRBJ2-2 and V is TRBV3-1; possible D gene TRBD2, 6 bases. Germline CDR1 reads LGHDT; CDR2 reads YNNKEL (reference sequence). The CDR3 consists of 13 residues. Trimming left V 6 bases short and J 9 bases short, with 14 bases between. DNA for the CDR3: TGTGCCAGCAGTCTCCTAGGAGGGTGGGAGCTGTTTTTT. Its translation: CASSLLGGWELFF. The full variable domain, its missing parts supplied by reference TRBV3-1 and TRBJ2-2, is DTAVSQTPKYLVTQMGNDKSIKCEQNLGHDTMYWYKQDSKKFLKIMFSYNNKELIINETVPNRFSPKSPDKAHLNLHINSLELGDSAVYFCASSLLGGWELFFGEGSRLTVL.

This clonotype occurred many times. The rearrangement links TRBV29-1 to TRBJ2-2; D may correspond to TRBD1 or TRBD2 (5 bases each). The CDR3 has 13 amino acids. Germline V lookup: CDR1 SQVTM, CDR2 ANQGSEA. V was pared by 5 bases and J by 0 bases, with 7 bases between. The CDR3 protein is CSVQGANTGELFF. As DNA, the CDR3 is TGCAGCGTTCAGGGAGCGAACACCGGGGAGCTGTTTTTT.

Only a few counts were recorded for this clonotype. The chain joins TRBV19 to TRBJ1-1, with D possibly being TRBD1 (6 bases). Trimming cost V 6 bases and J 1 base, with 12 bases left between them. The CDR3 runs 14 residues. Germline V lookup: CDR1 LNHDA, CDR2 SQIVND (reference sequence). The CDR3 nucleotides are TGTGCCAGTAGCCCAGGGGCCTCGAACACTGAAGCTTTCTTT. This translates into CASSPGASNTEAFF.